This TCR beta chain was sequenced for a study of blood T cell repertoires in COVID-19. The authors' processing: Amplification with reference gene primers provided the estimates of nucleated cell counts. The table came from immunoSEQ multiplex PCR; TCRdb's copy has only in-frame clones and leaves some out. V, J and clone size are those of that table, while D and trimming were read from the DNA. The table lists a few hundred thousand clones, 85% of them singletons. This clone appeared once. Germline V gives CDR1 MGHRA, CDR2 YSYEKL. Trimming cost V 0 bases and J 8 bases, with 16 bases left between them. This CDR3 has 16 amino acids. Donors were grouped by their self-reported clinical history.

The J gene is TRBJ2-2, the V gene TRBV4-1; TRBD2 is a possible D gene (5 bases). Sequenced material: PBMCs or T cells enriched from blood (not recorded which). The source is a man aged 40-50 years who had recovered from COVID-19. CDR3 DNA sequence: TGCGCCAGCAGCCAAGATGGCGCTAGCCTGTCTGGGGAGCTGTTTTTT. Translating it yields CASSQDGASLSGELFF.